The rows below give T cell receptor beta chains drawn from one sample of a study of control samples from healthy donors and cancer patients. Profiling relied on immunoSEQ multiplex PCR, and the TCRdb table lists in-frame clones only, not all of them. The table shows around 79,000 clones, with approximately 93% occurring only once. The sample was PBMCs. The receptors derive from a middle-aged woman with lung cancer. The CDR3 runs from the conserved cysteine through the conserved F or W. The order of the fields is clone size, J gene, V gene, CDR3 protein. Expanded clones get a size class; other rows say once, few or many, or leave the size out.

NA	TRBJ1-1	TRBV14	CASSQVKAVDTEAFF
NA	TRBJ1-1	TRBV5-1	CASSLGTEAFF
NA	TRBJ1-2	TRBV18	CASSPGTGARNYGYTF
NA	TRBJ1-2	TRBV5-6	CASSSIRPKYVDGYTF
NA	TRBJ1-1	TRBV10-2	CATFDRNTEAFF
NA	TRBJ2-3	TRBV19	CASSHGLLSDTQYF
once	TRBJ1-6	TRBV19	CASSIYHPAGMHSPLHF
once	TRBJ2-5	TRBV11-1	CASSVGTGNQETQYF
NA	TRBJ2-5	TRBV5-1	CASSFGAGDPQETQYF
NA	TRBJ1-4	TRBV29-1	CSAAHLRANEKLFF
NA	TRBJ1-1	TRBV6-5	CASSRGGADTEAFF
once	TRBJ2-1	TRBV7-9	CASSSTDTLGSYNEQFF
NA	TRBJ2-7	TRBV4-2	CASSQTGTGYEQYF
NA	TRBJ2-7	TRBV3-1/TRBV3-2	CASSDEQGWAYEQYF
once	TRBJ1-3	TRBV19	CATFYEGVGNTIYF
NA	TRBJ2-7	TRBV11-2	CASSSSVDEQYF
NA	TRBJ1-1	TRBV7-6	CASSGDRGPGTEAFF
once	TRBJ1-1	TRBV6-2/TRBV6-3	CASSYSMEDLNTEAFF
NA	TRBJ1-1	TRBV30	CAWSVGREKTEAFF
NA	TRBJ2-1	TRBV4-1	CASSQGAKGNEQFF
NA	TRBJ2-5	TRBV3-1/TRBV3-2	CASSRFSGGEETQYF
NA	TRBJ1-4	TRBV6-1	CASSEARAELFF
NA	TRBJ1-3	TRBV7-8	CASSDGLSGNTIYF
NA	TRBJ2-7	TRBV2	CASSEEPTGIFYEQYF
NA	TRBJ1-3	TRBV5-4	CASSFDGGNTIYF
once	TRBJ2-1	TRBV9	CASSPSLNEQFF
NA	TRBJ2-5	TRBV29-1	CSGSDRAQETQYF
NA	TRBJ1-2	TRBV19	CASSRGWTGYTF